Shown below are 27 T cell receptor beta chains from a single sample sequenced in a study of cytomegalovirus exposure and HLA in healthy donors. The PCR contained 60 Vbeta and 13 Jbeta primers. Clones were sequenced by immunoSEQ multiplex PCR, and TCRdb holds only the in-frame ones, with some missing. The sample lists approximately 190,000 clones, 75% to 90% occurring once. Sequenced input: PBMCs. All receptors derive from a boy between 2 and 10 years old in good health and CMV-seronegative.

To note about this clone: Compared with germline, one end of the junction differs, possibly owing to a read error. CDR3 residues: CSSSLSYGYTF. The CDR3 coding sequence is TGTTCCAGCAGCTTATCATATGGCTACACCTTC. This chain links TRBV7-9 with TRBJ1-2; no clear D gene. CDR3 length: 11 amino acids. Germline V CDR1 and CDR2: SEHNR, FQNEAQ (reference sequence).

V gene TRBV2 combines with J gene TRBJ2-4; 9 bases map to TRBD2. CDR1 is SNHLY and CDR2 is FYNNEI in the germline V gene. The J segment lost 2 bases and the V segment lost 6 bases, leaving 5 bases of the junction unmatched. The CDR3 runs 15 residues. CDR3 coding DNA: TGTGCCAGCAGGGGAGCTAGCGGGACCAAAAACATTCAGTACTTC. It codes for CASRGASGTKNIQYF.

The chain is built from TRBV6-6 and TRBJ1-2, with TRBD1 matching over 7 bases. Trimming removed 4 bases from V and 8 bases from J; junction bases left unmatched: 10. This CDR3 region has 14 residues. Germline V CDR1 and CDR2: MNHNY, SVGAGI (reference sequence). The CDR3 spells CASSSFGQDAGYTF. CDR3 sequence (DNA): TGTGCCAGCAGTTCATTCGGACAGGACGCGGGCTACACCTTC.

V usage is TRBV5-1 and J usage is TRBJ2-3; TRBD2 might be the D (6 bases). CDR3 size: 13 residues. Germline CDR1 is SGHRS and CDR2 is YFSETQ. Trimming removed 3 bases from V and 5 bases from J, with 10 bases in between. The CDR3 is CASSSSSEDTQYF. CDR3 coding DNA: TGCGCCAGCAGCTCTTCTAGCGAAGATACGCAGTATTTT. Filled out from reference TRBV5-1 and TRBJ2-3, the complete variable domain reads KAGVTQTPRYLIKTRGQQVTLSCSPISGHRSVSWYQQTPGQGLQFLFEYFSETQRNKGNFPGRFSGRQFSNSRSEMNVSTLELGDSALYLCASSSSSEDTQYFGPGTRLTVL.

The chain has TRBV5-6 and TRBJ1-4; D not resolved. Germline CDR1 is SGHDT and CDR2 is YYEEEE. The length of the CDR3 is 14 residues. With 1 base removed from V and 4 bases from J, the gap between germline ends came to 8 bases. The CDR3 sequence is CASSLRGFNEKLFF. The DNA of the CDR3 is TGTGCCAGCAGCTTGCGAGGGTTTAATGAAAAACTGTTTTTT. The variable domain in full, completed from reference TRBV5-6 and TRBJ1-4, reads DAGVTQSPTHLIKTRGQQVTLRCSPKSGHDTVSWYQQALGQGPQFIFQYYEEEERQRGNFPDRFSGHQFPNYSSELNVNALLLGDSALYLCASSLRGFNEKLFFGSGTQLSVL.

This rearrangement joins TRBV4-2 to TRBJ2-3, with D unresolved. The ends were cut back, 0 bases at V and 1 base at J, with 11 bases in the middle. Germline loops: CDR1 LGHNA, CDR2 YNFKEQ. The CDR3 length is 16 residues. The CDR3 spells CASSQEAPPRTDTQYF. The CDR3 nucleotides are TGTGCCAGCAGCCAAGAGGCCCCACCTCGCACAGATACGCAGTATTTT.

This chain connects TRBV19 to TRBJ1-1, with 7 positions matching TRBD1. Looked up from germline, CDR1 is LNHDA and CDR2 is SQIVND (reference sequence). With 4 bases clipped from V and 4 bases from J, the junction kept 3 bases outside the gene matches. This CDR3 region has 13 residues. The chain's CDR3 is CASSTKGATEAFF. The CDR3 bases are TGTGCCAGTAGTACCAAGGGGGCCACTGAAGCTTTCTTT.

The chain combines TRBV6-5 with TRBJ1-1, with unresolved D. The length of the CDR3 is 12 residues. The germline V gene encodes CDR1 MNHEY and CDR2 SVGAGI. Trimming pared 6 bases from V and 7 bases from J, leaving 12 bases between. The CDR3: CASRITLVEAFF. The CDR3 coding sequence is TGTGCCAGCAGGATTACATTGGTTGAAGCTTTCTTT.

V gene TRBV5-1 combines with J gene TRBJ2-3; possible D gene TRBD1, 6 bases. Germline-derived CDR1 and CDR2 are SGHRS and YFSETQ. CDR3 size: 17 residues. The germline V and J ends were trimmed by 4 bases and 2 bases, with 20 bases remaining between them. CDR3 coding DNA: TGCGCCAGCAGCGTTAACCCGGGGCAGGGGTTCACAGATACGCAGTATTTT. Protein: CASSVNPGQGFTDTQYF.

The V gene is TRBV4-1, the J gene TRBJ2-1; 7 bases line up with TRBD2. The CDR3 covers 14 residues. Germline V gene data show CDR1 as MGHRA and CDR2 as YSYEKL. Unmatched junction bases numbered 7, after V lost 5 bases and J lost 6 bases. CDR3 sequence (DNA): TGCGCCAGCAGCTCCCGGGGGGAAATCAATGAGCAGTTCTTC. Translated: CASSSRGEINEQFF.

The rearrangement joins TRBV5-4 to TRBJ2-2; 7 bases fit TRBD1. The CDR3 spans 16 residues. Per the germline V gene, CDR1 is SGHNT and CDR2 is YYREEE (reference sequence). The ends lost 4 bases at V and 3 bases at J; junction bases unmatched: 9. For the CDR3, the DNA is TGTGCCAGCAGCACAAGAACCGGGACAGACACCGGGGAGCTGTTTTTT. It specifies CASSTRTGTDTGELFF.

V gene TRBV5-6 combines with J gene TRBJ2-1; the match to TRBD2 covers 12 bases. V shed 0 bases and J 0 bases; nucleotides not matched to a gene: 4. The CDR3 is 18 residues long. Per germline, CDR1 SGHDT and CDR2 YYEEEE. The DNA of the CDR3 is TGTGCCAGCAGCTTGGGACTAGCGGGGGATACCTCCTACAATGAGCAGTTCTTC. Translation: CASSLGLAGDTSYNEQFF. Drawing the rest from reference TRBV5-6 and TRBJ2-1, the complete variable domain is DAGVTQSPTHLIKTRGQQVTLRCSPKSGHDTVSWYQQALGQGPQFIFQYYEEEERQRGNFPDRFSGHQFPNYSSELNVNALLLGDSALYLCASSLGLAGDTSYNEQFFGPGTRLTVL.

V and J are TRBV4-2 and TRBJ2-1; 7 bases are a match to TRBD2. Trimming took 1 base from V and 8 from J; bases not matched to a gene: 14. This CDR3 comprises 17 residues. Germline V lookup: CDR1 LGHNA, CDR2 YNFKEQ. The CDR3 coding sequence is TGTGCCAGCAGCCAAGCCCGGGACTATGCCCCCGTCGATGAGCAGTTCTTC. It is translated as CASSQARDYAPVDEQFF.

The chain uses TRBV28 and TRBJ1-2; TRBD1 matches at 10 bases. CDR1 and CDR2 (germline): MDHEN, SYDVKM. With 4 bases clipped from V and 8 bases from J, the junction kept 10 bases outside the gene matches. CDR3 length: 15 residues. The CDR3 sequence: CASSSIGTGDGGYTF. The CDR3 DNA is TGTGCCAGCAGTTCGATCGGGACAGGGGATGGAGGCTACACCTTC.

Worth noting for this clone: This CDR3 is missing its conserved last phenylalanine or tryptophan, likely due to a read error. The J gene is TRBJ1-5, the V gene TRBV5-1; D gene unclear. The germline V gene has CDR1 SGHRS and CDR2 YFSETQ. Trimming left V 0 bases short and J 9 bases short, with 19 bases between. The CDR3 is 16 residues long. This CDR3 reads CASSLGPSGGKSPQHV. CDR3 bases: TGCGCCAGCAGCTTGGGACCCTCGGGAGGTAAATCGCCCCAGCATGTT.

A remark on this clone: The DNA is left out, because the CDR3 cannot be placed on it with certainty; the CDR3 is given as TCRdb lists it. The CDR3 sequence: CASSSSGTGTNEKLFF. The chain combines TRBV28 with TRBJ1-4; TRBD1 reflects the table's D call only, with no check against the DNA. The germline CDR1 and CDR2 sequences are MDHEN and SYDVKM. The CDR3 is 16 amino acids long, termini counted.

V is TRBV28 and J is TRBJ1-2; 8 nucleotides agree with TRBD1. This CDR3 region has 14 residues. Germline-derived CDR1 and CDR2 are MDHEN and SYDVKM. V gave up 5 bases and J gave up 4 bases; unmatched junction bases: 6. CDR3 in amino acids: CASSAGQDPYGYTF. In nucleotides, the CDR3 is TGTGCCAGCAGTGCGGGACAGGACCCCTATGGCTACACCTTC.

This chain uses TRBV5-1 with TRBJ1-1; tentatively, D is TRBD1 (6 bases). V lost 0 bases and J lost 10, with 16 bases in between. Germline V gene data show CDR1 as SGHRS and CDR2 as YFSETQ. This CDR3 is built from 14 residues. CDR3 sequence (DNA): TGCGCCAGCAGCTTGGATACAGGGTCGGTAACAGCTTTCTTT. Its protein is CASSLDTGSVTAFF. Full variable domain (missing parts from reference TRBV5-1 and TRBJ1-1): KAGVTQTPRYLIKTRGQQVTLSCSPISGHRSVSWYQQTPGQGLQFLFEYFSETQRNKGNFPGRFSGRQFSNSRSEMNVSTLELGDSALYLCASSLDTGSVTAFFGQGTRLTVV.

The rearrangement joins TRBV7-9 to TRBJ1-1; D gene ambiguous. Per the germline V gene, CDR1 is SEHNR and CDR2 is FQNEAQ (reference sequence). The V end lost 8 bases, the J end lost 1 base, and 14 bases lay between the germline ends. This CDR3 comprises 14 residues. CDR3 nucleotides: TGTGCCAGCGGCTACGCCCGGGGGAACACTGAAGCTTTCTTT. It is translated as CASGYARGNTEAFF.

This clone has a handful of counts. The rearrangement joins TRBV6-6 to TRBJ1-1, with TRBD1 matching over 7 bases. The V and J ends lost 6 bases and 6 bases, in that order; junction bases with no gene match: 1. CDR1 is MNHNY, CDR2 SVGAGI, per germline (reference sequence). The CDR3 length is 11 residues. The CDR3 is CASRQGAEAFF. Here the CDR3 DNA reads TGTGCCAGCAGGCAGGGGGCTGAAGCTTTCTTT.

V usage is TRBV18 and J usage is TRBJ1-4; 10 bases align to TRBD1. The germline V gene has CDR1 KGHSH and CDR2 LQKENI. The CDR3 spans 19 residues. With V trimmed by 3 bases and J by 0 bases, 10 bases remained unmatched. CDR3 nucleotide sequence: TGTGCCAGCTCACCGTCCCGGGACAGGGGATCGGCAACTAATGAAAAACTGTTTTTT. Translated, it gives CASSPSRDRGSATNEKLFF.

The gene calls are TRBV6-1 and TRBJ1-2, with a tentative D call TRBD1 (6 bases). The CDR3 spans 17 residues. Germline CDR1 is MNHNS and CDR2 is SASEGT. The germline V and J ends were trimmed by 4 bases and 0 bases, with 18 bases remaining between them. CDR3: CASSVYSGTQANYGYTF. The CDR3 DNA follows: TGTGCCAGCAGTGTTTATAGCGGGACACAGGCTAACTATGGCTACACCTTC.

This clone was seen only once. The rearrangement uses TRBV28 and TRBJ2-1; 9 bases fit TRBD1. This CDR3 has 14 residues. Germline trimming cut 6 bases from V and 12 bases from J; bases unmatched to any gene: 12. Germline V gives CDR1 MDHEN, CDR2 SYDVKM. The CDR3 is CASSPTGTGNVQFF. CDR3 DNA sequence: TGTGCCAGCAGCCCCACCGGGACAGGGAACGTGCAGTTCTTC.

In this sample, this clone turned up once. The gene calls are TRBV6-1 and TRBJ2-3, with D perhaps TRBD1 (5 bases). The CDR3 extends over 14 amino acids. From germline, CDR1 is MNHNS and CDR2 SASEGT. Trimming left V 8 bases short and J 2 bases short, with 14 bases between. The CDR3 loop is CASLAQGHTDTQYF. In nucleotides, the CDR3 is TGTGCCAGCCTCGCCCAGGGTCACACAGATACGCAGTATTTT.

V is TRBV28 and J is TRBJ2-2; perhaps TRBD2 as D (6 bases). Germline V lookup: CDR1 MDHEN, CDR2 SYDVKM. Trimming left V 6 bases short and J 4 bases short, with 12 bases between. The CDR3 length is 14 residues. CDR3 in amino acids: CASRLQGGTGELFF. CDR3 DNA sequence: TGTGCCAGCAGGTTGCAGGGAGGCACCGGGGAGCTGTTTTTT.

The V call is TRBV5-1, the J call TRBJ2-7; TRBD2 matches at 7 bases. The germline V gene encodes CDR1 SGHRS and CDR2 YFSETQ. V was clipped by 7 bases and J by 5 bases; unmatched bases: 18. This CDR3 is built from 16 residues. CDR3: CASYSTLGRESDEQYF. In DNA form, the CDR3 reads TGCGCCAGCTACTCTACCCTTGGGCGGGAGTCGGACGAGCAGTACTTC. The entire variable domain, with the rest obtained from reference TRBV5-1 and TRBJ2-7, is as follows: KAGVTQTPRYLIKTRGQQVTLSCSPISGHRSVSWYQQTPGQGLQFLFEYFSETQRNKGNFPGRFSGRQFSNSRSEMNVSTLELGDSALYLCASYSTLGRESDEQYFGPGTRLTVT.

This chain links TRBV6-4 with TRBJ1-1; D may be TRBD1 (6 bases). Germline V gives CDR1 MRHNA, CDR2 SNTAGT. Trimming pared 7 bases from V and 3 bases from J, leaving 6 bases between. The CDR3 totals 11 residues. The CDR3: CASKGDTEAFF. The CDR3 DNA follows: TGTGCCAGCAAGGGGGACACTGAAGCTTTCTTT.